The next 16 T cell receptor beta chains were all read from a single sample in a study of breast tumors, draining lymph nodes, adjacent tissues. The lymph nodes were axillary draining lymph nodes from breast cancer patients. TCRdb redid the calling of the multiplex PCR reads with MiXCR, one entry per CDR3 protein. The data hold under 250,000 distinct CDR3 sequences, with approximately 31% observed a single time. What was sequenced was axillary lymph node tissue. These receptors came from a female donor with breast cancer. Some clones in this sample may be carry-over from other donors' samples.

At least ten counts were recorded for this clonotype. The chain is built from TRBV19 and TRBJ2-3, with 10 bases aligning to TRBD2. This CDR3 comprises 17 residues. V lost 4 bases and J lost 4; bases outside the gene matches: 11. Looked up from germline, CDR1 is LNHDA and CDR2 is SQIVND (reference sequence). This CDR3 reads CASSTLGLLAGADTQYF. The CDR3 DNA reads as TGTGCCAGTAGTACTCTGGGGCTTCTAGCGGGAGCAGATACGCAGTATTTT.

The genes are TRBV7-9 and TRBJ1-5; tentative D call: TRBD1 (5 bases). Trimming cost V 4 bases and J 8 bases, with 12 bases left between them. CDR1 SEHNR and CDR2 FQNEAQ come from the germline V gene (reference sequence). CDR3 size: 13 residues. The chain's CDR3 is CASSCGGVEPQHF. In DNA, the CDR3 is TGTGCCAGCAGCTGTGGGGGGGTTGAGCCCCAGCATTTT.

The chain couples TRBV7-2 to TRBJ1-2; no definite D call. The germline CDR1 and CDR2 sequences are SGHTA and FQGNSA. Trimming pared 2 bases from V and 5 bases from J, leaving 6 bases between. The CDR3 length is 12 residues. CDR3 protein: CASSLYTYGYTF. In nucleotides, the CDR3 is TGTGCCAGCAGCTTATACACTTATGGCTACACCTTC.

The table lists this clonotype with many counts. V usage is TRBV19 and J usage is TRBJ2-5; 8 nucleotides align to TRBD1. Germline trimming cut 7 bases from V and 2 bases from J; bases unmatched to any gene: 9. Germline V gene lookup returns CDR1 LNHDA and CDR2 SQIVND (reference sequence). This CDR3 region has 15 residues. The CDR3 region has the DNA TGTGCCAGTAATTCCAGGGGGCGCTGGCAAGAGACCCAGTACTTC. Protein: CASNSRGRWQETQYF.

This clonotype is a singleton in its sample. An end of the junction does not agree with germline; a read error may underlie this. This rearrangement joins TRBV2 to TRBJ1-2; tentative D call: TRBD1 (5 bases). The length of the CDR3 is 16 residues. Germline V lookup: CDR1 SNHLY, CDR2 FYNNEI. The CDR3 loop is CACSATRDGADYGYTF. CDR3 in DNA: TGTGCCTGCAGTGCTACTCGGGACGGGGCGGACTATGGCTACACCTTC.

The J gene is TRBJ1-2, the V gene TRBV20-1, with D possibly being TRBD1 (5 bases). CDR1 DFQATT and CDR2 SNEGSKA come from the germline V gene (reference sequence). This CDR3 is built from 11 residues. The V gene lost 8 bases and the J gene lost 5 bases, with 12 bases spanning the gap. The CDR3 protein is CSSQDSYGYTF. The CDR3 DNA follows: TGCAGTAGCCAAGACAGTTATGGCTACACCTTC.

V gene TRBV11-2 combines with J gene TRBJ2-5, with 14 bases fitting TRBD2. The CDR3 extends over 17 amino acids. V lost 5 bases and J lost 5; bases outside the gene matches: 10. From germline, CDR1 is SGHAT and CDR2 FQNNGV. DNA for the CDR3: TGTGCCAGCAGCCGAAGACTAGCGGGAGGGACCCGGGAGACCCAGTACTTC. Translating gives CASSRRLAGGTRETQYF. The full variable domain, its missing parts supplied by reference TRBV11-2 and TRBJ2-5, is EAGVAQSPRYKIIEKRQSVAFWCNPISGHATLYWYQQILGQGPKLLIQFQNNGVVDDSQLPKDRFSAERLKGVDSTLKIQPAKLEDSAVYLCASSRRLAGGTRETQYFGPGTRLLVL.

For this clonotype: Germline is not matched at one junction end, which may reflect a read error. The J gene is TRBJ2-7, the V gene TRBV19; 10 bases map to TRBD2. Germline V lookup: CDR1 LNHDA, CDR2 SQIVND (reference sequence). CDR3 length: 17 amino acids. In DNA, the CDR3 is TGCGCCAGCAGCCCTTCGGGGCGAGCGGGGGGGCCGGGGGAGCAGTACTTC. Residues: CASSPSGRAGGPGEQYF.

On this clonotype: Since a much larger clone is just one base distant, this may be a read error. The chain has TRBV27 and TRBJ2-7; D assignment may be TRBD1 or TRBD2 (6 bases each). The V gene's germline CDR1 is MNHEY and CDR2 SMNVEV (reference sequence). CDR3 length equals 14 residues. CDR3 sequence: CAGSAGHVLREQYF. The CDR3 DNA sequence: TGTGCCGGCAGCGCGGGACATGTACTACGCGAGCAGTACTTC.

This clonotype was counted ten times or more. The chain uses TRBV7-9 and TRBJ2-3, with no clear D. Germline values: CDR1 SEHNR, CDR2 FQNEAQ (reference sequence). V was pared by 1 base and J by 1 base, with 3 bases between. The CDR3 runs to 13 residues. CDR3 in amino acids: CASSLVGTDTQYF. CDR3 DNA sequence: TGTGCCAGCAGCTTAGTGGGCACAGATACGCAGTATTTT. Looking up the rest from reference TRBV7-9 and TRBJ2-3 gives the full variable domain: DTGVSQNPRHKITKRGQNVTFRCDPISEHNRLYWYRQTLGQGPEFLTYFQNEAQLEKSRLLSDRFSAERPKGSFSTLEIQRTEQGDSAMYLCASSLVGTDTQYFGPGTRLTVL.

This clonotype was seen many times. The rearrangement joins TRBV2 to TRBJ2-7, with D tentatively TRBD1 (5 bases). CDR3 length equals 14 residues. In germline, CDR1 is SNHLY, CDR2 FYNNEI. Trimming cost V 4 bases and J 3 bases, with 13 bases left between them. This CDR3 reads CASSGPGKGYEQYF. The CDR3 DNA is TGTGCCAGCAGTGGGCCAGGGAAGGGCTACGAGCAGTACTTC. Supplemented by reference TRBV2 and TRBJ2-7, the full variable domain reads EPEVTQTPSHQVTQMGQEVILRCVPISNHLYFYWYRQILGQKVEFLVSFYNNEISEKSEIFDDQFSVERPDGSNFTLKIRSTKLEDSAMYFCASSGPGKGYEQYFGPGTRLTVT.

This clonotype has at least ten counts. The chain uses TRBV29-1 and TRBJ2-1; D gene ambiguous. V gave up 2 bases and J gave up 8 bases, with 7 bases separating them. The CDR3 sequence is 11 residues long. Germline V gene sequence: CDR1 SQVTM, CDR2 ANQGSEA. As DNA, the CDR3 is TGCAGCGTTGAAACCGTATATGAGCAGTTCTTC. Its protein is CSVETVYEQFF.

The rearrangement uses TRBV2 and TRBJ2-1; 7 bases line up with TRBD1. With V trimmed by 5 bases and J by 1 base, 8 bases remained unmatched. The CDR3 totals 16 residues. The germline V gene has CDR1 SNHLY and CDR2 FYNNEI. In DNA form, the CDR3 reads TGTGCCAGCAGTAGAGGGGGCGTCGGGTCCTACAATGAGCAGTTCTTC. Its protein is CASSRGGVGSYNEQFF.

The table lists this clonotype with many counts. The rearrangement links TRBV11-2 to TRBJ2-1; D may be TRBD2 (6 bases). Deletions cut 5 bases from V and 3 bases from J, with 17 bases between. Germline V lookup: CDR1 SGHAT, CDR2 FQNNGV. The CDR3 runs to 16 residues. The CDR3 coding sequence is TGTGCCAGCAGCAACCTTAGAGCGGGCTTCTACAATGAGCAGTTCTTC. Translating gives CASSNLRAGFYNEQFF.

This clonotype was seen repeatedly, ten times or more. The DNA of the CDR3 is TGTGCCAGCAGGCCCCAGGGGAATCCTCTCTACGAGCAGTACTTC. Amino acid sequence: CASRPQGNPLYEQYF. This chain uses TRBV6-2 or TRBV6-3 with TRBJ2-7; D possibly corresponds to TRBD1 (6 bases). Trimming took off 6 bases at V and 3 bases at J, with 18 bases between the two ends. Germline V gene data show CDR1 as MNHEY and CDR2 as SVGEGT. CDR3 length: 15 amino acids.

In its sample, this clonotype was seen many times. CDR3 sequence reads: CATSSLGANYGYTF. Written as DNA, the CDR3 is TGTGCCACCAGCAGTTTGGGTGCTAACTATGGCTACACCTTC. The V and J genes are TRBV15 and TRBJ1-2; D gene ambiguous. Per germline, CDR1 LNHNV and CDR2 YYDKDF (reference sequence). The CDR3 contains 14 residues. V was cut by 3 bases and J by 0 bases, with 8 bases left in between.